The next 27 T cell receptor beta chains were all read from a single sample in a study of human T cells and chemical hapten exposure. TCRdb redid the calling of the RACE reads with MiXCR, one entry per CDR3 protein. The data contain more than 95,000 distinct CDR3 sequences, 12% of them seen just once; the ten biggest clones take up around 1.5%. Sample time point: patch test 1, 2 weeks after DPC sensitization. The treatment here: therapeutic diphenylcyclopropenone sensitization with weekly scalp DPC. Specimen: whole blood, collected in connection with sensitization to the hapten diphenylcyclopropenone (DPC). The origin of the receptors is a woman aged 50 to 60 with alopecia areata. Some clones in this sample may be carry-over from other donors' samples.

This clonotype occurred a few times. The chain couples TRBV5-1 to TRBJ2-7; 9 nucleotides line up with TRBD1. In germline, CDR1 is SGHRS, CDR2 YFSETQ. The CDR3 is 16 amino acids. V lost 0 bases to trimming and J lost 3 bases; unmatched junction nucleotides: 7. CDR3 sequence: CASSLASGTGNYEQYF. The CDR3 DNA is TGCGCCAGCAGCTTGGCGTCCGGGACAGGGAACTACGAGCAGTACTTC.

There are a few counts of this clonotype. The CDR3 DNA follows: TGTGCCAGCAGCTCAGGACAGAACGAATACACAGATACGCAGTATTTT. The encoded protein is CASSSGQNEYTDTQYF. This chain joins TRBV7-9 and TRBJ2-3, with D possibly TRBD1 on 6 matching bases. The ends were cut back, 4 bases at V and 2 bases at J, with 16 bases in the middle. Germline-derived CDR1 and CDR2 are SEHNR and FQNEAQ (reference sequence). This CDR3 is 16 amino acids long.

There are many counts of this clonotype. The V gene is TRBV7-6, the J gene TRBJ2-3; 8 positions agree with TRBD1. CDR3 size: 14 residues. The V segment lost 4 bases and the J segment 3 bases; nucleotides outside the gene matches: 3. Germline CDR1 SGHVS, CDR2 FNYEAQ. The CDR3 coding sequence is TGTGCCAGCAGCTACACAGGGGGGACAGATACGCAGTATTTT. Translation: CASSYTGGTDTQYF.

The chain employs TRBV27 and TRBJ2-7; D possibly corresponds to TRBD2 (6 bases). The CDR3 extends over 13 amino acids. The germline V gene has CDR1 MNHEY and CDR2 SMNVEV (reference sequence). Between the trimmed V and J ends, which lost 10 bases and 0 bases, there was a span of 13 bases. The CDR3 reads CAIRPTSSYEQYF. CDR3 DNA: TGTGCCATCCGACCGACTAGCTCCTACGAGCAGTACTTC.

There are a few counts of this clonotype. The chain couples TRBV21-1 to TRBJ1-2; no DNA check was done on the table's D call, TRBD1. TRBV21-1 is a listed pseudogene. The CDR3 contains 15 residues. The CDR3 is CASSLPRLKGYGYTF. The CDR3 DNA reads TGTGCCAGCAGCCTCCCCCGACTCAAGGGGTATGGCTACACCTTC.

This clonotype was found a few times. DNA of the CDR3: TGCGCCAGCAGACCCGGACAGGCGAAGAACTATGGCTACACCTTC. Translated, it gives CASRPGQAKNYGYTF. V gene TRBV5-1 combines with J gene TRBJ1-2; 7 bases are a match to TRBD1. The germline CDR1 and CDR2 sequences are SGHRS and YFSETQ. The CDR3 has 15 amino acids. Germline trimming cut 5 bases from V and 2 bases from J; bases unmatched to any gene: 9.

This clonotype has at least ten counts. The genes are TRBV12-3 or TRBV12-4 and TRBJ1-2, with 7 bases aligning to TRBD1. After removal of 4 bases from V and 4 bases from J, the junction contained 3 bases not matched to a gene. CDR3 length: 13 amino acids. The CDR3 spells CASSYRGGYGYTF. The CDR3 DNA reads as TGTGCCAGCAGTTACAGGGGCGGCTATGGCTACACCTTC.

In this sample, this clonotype turned up many times. This chain joins TRBV18 and TRBJ1-5, with TRBD1 matching 7 bases. Germline CDR1 KGHSH, CDR2 LQKENI. The ends lost 8 bases at V and 1 base at J; junction bases unmatched: 2. CDR3 length: 13 amino acids. In DNA form, the CDR3 reads TGTGCCAGCAAGACAGGGAGCAATCAGCCCCAGCATTTT. Translation: CASKTGSNQPQHF.

V usage is TRBV29-1 and J usage is TRBJ1-1; a weak D match, TRBD1 (6 bases). Germline loops: CDR1 SQVTM, CDR2 ANQGSEA. CDR3 length: 11 amino acids. Trimming shortened V by 7 bases and J by 11 bases, and 17 bases separated the two germline ends. For the CDR3, the DNA is TGCAGCGGCCAACTACAGGGAAGGGCTTTCTTT. This codes for CSGQLQGRAFF.

The CDR3 nucleotides are TGCAGTGCTAGAGTGAGGGTATCAGTAGGGGAGACCCAGTACTTC. Protein sequence: CSARVRVSVGETQYF. The chain carries TRBV20-1 and TRBJ2-5; perhaps TRBD2 as D (5 bases). This CDR3 has 15 amino acids. Germline V lookup: CDR1 DFQATT, CDR2 SNEGSKA (reference sequence). Trimming removed 1 base at V and 5 bases at J, with 17 bases between.

At least ten counts were recorded for this clonotype. This chain uses TRBV29-1 with TRBJ2-3; 9 bases fit TRBD2. Germline lookup yields CDR1 SQVTM and CDR2 ANQGSEA. The CDR3 runs 15 residues. The trim removed 7 bases at V and 2 bases at J, leaving 10 bases unmatched. CDR3 coding DNA: TGCAGCGCCCTCCCCGGACTAGCGTACACAGATACGCAGTATTTT. Translation gives CSALPGLAYTDTQYF.

This clonotype was detected many times. The chain joins TRBV12-3 or TRBV12-4 to TRBJ2-3; D is tentatively TRBD1 or TRBD2 (6 bases each). The CDR3 contains 12 residues. Trimming took 1 base from V and 9 from J, leaving 8 bases between them. The CDR3 is CASSLGGATQYF. The DNA of the CDR3 is TGTGCCAGCAGTTTAGGGGGGGCCACGCAGTATTTT.

This clonotype was observed a few times. V gene TRBV20-1 combines with J gene TRBJ2-1, with a possible D match to TRBD2 (6 bases). V gave up 6 bases and J gave up 2 bases, with 17 bases separating them. CDR3 length: 15 residues. Germline loops: CDR1 DFQATT, CDR2 SNEGSKA (reference sequence). The CDR3 here is CSASDERVAYNEQFF. In nucleotides, the CDR3 is TGCAGTGCGTCCGACGAGCGGGTAGCCTACAATGAGCAGTTCTTC.

This sequence joins TRBV7-6 and TRBJ1-1; 12 bases fit TRBD1. In germline, CDR1 is SGHVS, CDR2 FNYEAQ. The CDR3 spans 16 residues. Trimming cost V 5 bases and J 1 base; bases outside gene matches: 5. In nucleotides, the CDR3 is TGTGCCAGCAGCCTGGGACAGGGGGCGAGGAACACTGAAGCTTTCTTT. Protein: CASSLGQGARNTEAFF.

This clonotype was counted ten times or more. This chain connects TRBV24-1 to TRBJ2-3, with 9 bases that match TRBD1. Per the germline V gene, CDR1 is KGHDR and CDR2 is SFDVKD. The ends lost 4 bases at V and 1 base at J; junction bases unmatched: 2. This CDR3 has 15 residues. The DNA of the CDR3 is TGTGCCACCAGTGACCACAGGGGGCGCACAGATACGCAGTATTTT. Translation: CATSDHRGRTDTQYF.

This clonotype was counted ten times or more. The V and J genes are TRBV5-1 and TRBJ2-7; weak D call: TRBD2 (5 bases). Germline loops: CDR1 SGHRS, CDR2 YFSETQ. The CDR3 runs 16 residues. V was pared by 0 bases and J by 1 base, with 14 bases between. CDR3 region: CASSLDLRGLSYEQYF. In DNA, the CDR3 is TGCGCCAGCAGCTTGGACCTTCGAGGGCTGTCCTACGAGCAGTACTTC. The entire variable domain, with the rest obtained from reference TRBV5-1 and TRBJ2-7, is as follows: KAGVTQTPRYLIKTRGQQVTLSCSPISGHRSVSWYQQTPGQGLQFLFEYFSETQRNKGNFPGRFSGRQFSNSRSEMNVSTLELGDSALYLCASSLDLRGLSYEQYFGPGTRLTVT.

This clonotype was recorded a few times. CDR3 nucleotides: TGTGCCAGCAGCCTGTCCGGGACAGCAATCTCTGGGGCCAACGTCCTGACTTTC. Residues: CASSLSGTAISGANVLTF. The chain is built from TRBV11-2 and TRBJ2-6; the match to TRBD1 covers 7 bases. Germline V gene sequence: CDR1 SGHAT, CDR2 FQNNGV. J gave up 0 bases and V 5 bases, and 10 bases lay outside the gene matches. The CDR3 totals 18 residues.

This clonotype was seen a few times. The chain is built from TRBV12-3 or TRBV12-4 and TRBJ2-3; D assignment may be TRBD1 or TRBD2 (5 bases each). Trimming pared 6 bases from V and 2 bases from J, leaving 12 bases between. This CDR3 spans 14 amino acids. The CDR3 is CASSPGANTDTQYF. The DNA of the CDR3 is TGTGCCAGCAGCCCCGGGGCTAACACAGATACGCAGTATTTT.

This sequence joins TRBV28 and TRBJ2-7; weak D call: TRBD1 (6 bases). V lost 5 bases, J lost 6 bases, and 29 bases lay in between. This CDR3 is built from 18 residues. From germline, CDR1 is MDHEN and CDR2 SYDVKM. Here the CDR3 reads CASSGVLSGTQGFIEQYF. For the CDR3, the DNA is TGTGCCAGCAGTGGGGTCCTGTCGGGGACACAGGGTTTCATCGAGCAGTACTTC.

The V gene is TRBV14, the J gene TRBJ2-7; D is undetermined. Trimming stripped 4 bases from V and 4 bases from J, with 8 bases between. This CDR3 is 12 amino acids long. Looked up from germline, CDR1 is SGHDN and CDR2 is FVKESK. The CDR3, as DNA: TGTGCCAGCAGCCGAGCCGCTTACGAGCAGTACTTC. Protein product: CASSRAAYEQYF.

This clonotype was counted many times. This chain links TRBV27 with TRBJ1-6; possible D gene TRBD1, 5 bases. CDR1 is MNHEY and CDR2 is SMNVEV in the germline V gene (reference sequence). With 6 bases removed from V and 5 bases from J, the gap between germline ends came to 11 bases. The CDR3 runs 14 residues. The CDR3 reads CASRAGYDNSPLHF. The CDR3 nucleotides are TGTGCCAGCAGGGCAGGGTATGATAATTCACCCCTCCACTTT.

This clonotype appeared many times. The gene calls are TRBV29-1 and TRBJ1-1; D remains ambiguous. Germline V gene sequence: CDR1 SQVTM, CDR2 ANQGSEA. The CDR3 loop spans 14 amino acids. V lost 4 bases and J 6 bases, leaving 18 bases between the germline ends. The chain's CDR3 is CSVGVAVFVAEAFF. The DNA for the CDR3 is TGCAGCGTTGGGGTGGCGGTTTTCGTCGCTGAAGCTTTCTTT.

This clonotype was seen more than once but under ten times. The V gene is TRBV15, the J gene TRBJ2-7, with D unclear. CDR3 length: 13 residues. The V and J ends lost 4 bases and 2 bases respectively, with 9 bases between them. Germline lookup yields CDR1 LNHNV and CDR2 YYDKDF (reference sequence). DNA of the CDR3: TGTGCCACCAGCACTCGATTGACCTACGAGCAGTACTTC. Translating it yields CATSTRLTYEQYF.

In this sample, this clonotype turned up a few times. This chain joins TRBV5-1 and TRBJ2-7, with TRBD1 matching over 9 bases. With V trimmed by 4 bases and J by 6 bases, 5 bases remained unmatched. Germline lookup yields CDR1 SGHRS and CDR2 YFSETQ. CDR3 length: 13 amino acids. Here the CDR3 DNA reads TGCGCCAGCAGCGGGACAGGGCAGGGCGAGCAGTACTTC. Protein: CASSGTGQGEQYF.

The V call is TRBV7-6, the J call TRBJ2-2, with unresolved D. The CDR3 runs 15 residues. The V gene's germline CDR1 is SGHVS and CDR2 FNYEAQ. The V end was cut by 2 bases, the J end by 2 bases, with 9 bases between. In nucleotides, the CDR3 is TGTGCCAGCAGCTTATTACAGACAAACACCGGGGAGCTGTTTTTT. Amino acids: CASSLLQTNTGELFF.

The rearrangement joins TRBV20-1 to TRBJ2-1; tentatively, D is TRBD2 (6 bases). The germline V gene has CDR1 DFQATT and CDR2 SNEGSKA (reference sequence). V was trimmed by 6 bases and J by 0 bases, leaving 15 bases between them. The CDR3 is made up of 15 amino acids. The DNA of the CDR3 is TGCAGTGCCTTTAGCGGTTCGAGCTCCTACAATGAGCAGTTCTTC. This sequence encodes CSAFSGSSSYNEQFF.

This clonotype was seen at least ten times. DNA of the CDR3: TGTGCCAGCAGTTTCCGTTATTGGGGGAAATATCAGCCCCAGCATTTT. Translating gives CASSFRYWGKYQPQHF. V gene TRBV28 combines with J gene TRBJ1-5; D might be TRBD1 (5 bases). The CDR3 covers 16 residues. The V end lost 3 bases, the J end lost 5 bases, and 17 bases lay between the germline ends. Germline CDR1 and CDR2: MDHEN and SYDVKM.